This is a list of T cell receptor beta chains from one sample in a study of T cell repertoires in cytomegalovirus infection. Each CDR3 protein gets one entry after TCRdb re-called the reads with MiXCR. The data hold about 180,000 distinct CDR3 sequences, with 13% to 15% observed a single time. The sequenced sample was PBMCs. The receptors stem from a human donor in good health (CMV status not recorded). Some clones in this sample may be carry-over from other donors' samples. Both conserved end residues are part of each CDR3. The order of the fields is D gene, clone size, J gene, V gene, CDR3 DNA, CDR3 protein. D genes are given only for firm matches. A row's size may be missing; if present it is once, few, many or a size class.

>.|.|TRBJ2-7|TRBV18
TGTGCCAGCTCTGGGGACAATGACTACGAGCAGTACTTC
CASSGDNDYEQYF
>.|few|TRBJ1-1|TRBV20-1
TGCAGTGCCCGACGGATGGGGTTTGGGGGCACTGAAGCTTTCTTT
CSARRMGFGGTEAFF
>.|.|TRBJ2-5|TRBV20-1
TGCAGTGCTCGTGGTTTTAGCGTGGGAGAGACCCAGTACTTC
CSARGFSVGETQYF
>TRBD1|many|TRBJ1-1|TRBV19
TGTGCCAGTAGTAGCACCACAATCCTCCCCGGGACCCCCAGGGGGACTGAAGCTTTCTTT
CASSSTTILPGTPRGTEAFF
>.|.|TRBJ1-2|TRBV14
TGTGCCAGCAGCCAGGTTGCTAACTATGGCTACACCTTC
CASSQVANYGYTF
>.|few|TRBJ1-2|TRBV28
TGTGCCAGCAGTTTTCGAAGGGGAGCTACTAACTATGGCTACACCTTC
CASSFRRGATNYGYTF
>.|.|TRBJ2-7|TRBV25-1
TGTGCCAGCAGTGACCTCTACGAGCAGTACTTC
CASSDLYEQYF
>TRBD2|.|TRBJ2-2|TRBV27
TGTGCCAGCAGTTTCATCTCGGGGGCCGCCCGTAGCGGGGAGCAGTTTTTT
CASSFISGAARSGEQFF
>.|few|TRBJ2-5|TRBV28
TGTGCCAGCACCCTAGGGGGGGCTATGCGGGAGACCCAGTACTTC
CASTLGGAMRETQYF
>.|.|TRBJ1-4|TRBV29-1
TGCAGCGTTGTCCTATGGGGGGGTGATGAAAAACTGTTTTTT
CSVVLWGGDEKLFF
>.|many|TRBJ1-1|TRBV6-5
TGTGCCAGCAGACTCAGGGGAATAACTGAAGCTTTCTTT
CASRLRGITEAFF
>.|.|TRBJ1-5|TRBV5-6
TGTGCCAGCAGCTTGGTAGGGGTTCAGCCCCAGCATTTT
CASSLVGVQPQHF
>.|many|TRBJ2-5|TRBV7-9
TGTGCCAGCAGTCCTCTCGAAGAGACCCAGTACTTC
CASSPLEETQYF
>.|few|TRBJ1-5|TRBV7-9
TGTGCCAGCACCGGGGAGGGAGGCAATCAGCCCCAGCATTTT
CASTGEGGNQPQHF
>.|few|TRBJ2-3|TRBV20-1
TGCAGTGCTATTCAGCGCCTCACAGATACGCAGTATTTT
CSAIQRLTDTQYF
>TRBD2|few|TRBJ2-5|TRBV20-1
TGCAGTGCTAGACCCCGGGGGGGAGAGACCCAGTACTTC
CSARPRGGETQYF
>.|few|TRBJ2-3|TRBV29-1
TGCAGCGGATTCTGGCCGGATACGCAGTATTTT
CSGFWPDTQYF
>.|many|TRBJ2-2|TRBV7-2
TGTGCCAGCAGCTTATTTTCGGGGGGCCTGAACACCGGGGAGCTGTTTTTT
CASSLFSGGLNTGELFF
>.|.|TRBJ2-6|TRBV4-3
TGCGCCAGCAGCCAAGGGAGGGAAGGGGCCAACGTCCTGACTTTC
CASSQGREGANVLTF
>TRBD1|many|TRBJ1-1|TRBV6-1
TGTGCCAGCCGGACAGGGTTGAACACTGAAGCTTTCTTT
CASRTGLNTEAFF
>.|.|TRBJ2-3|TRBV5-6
TGTGCCAGCAGCCCTTGGCGGCTCCGGAATACGCAGTATTTT
CASSPWRLRNTQYF
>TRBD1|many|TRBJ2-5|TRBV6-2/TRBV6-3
TGTGCCAGCACCAGGATAACAGGGGGCAGGCAAGAGACCCAGTACTTC
CASTRITGGRQETQYF
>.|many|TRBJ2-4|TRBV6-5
TGTGCCAGCGGCCCGGGACACATCACCAAAAACATTCAGTACTTC
CASGPGHITKNIQYF
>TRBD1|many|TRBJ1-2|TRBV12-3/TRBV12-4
TGTGCCAGCAGCCCACTCCAGGGGGCGCGGGATGGCTACACCTTC
CASSPLQGARDGYTF
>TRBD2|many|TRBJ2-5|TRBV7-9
TGTGCCAGCAGCTTTGCCCCTACTAGCGGGGGACGGTATAGGGAGACCCAGTACTTC
CASSFAPTSGGRYRETQYF
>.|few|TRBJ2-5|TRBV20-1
TGCAGTGCTAGCACGCGGAGAGATCAAGAGACCCAGTACTTC
CSASTRRDQETQYF
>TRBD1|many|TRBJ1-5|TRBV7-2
TGTGCCAGCCGACAGGGAGCCAATCAGCCCCAGCATTTT
CASRQGANQPQHF
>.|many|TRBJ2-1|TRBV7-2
TGTGCCAGCAGCTTAGGAGGAGGGCGGGTCCTCTACAATGAGCAGTTCTTC
CASSLGGGRVLYNEQFF
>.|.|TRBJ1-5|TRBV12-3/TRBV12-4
TGTGCCAGCAGTAGGGACCGTAGGACTCAGCCCCAGCATTTT
CASSRDRRTQPQHF
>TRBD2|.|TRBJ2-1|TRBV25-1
TGTGCCAGCAGTTCCTCCTTACGGACTAGCGGGGTACGTAATGAGCAGTTCTTC
CASSSSLRTSGVRNEQFF
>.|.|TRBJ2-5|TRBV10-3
TGTGCCATCAGTGAGTCGATTGCGGGACAAGAGACCCAGTACTTC
CAISESIAGQETQYF
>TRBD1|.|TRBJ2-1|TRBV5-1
TGCGCCAGCAGCTTGCGACAGGGTGGCAATGAGCAGTTCTTC
CASSLRQGGNEQFF
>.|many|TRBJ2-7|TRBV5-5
TGTGCCAGCAGCTTGAGGCGGGATCTTACCTTGGGAGAGCAGTACTTC
CASSLRRDLTLGEQYF
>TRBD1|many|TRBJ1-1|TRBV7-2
TGTGCCAGCAGCACCCCGGGACAGGCTCCCGGCACTGAAGCTTTCTTT
CASSTPGQAPGTEAFF
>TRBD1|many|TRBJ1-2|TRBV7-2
TGTGCCAGTACCGACAGGGGTTCTAACTATGGCTACACCTTC
CASTDRGSNYGYTF
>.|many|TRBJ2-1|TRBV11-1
TGTGCCAGCGGGGACTGGAACTACAATGAGCAGTTCTTC
CASGDWNYNEQFF
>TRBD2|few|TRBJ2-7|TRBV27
TGTGCCAGCAGTAGACTAGCGGGAGTGGAGCAGTACTTC
CASSRLAGVEQYF
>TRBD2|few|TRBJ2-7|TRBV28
TGTGCCAGCAGTCCCTCTAGCGGGTCGGAGCAGTACTTC
CASSPSSGSEQYF
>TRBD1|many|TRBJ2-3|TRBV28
TGTGCCAGCAGTGCCAACAGGGGGCCCCTCACAGATACGCAGTATTTT
CASSANRGPLTDTQYF
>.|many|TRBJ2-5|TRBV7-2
TGTGCCAGCAGCTCCAGCTGGCAGACCCAGTACTTC
CASSSSWQTQYF
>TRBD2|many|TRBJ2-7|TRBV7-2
TGTGCCAGCAGCTCAGCCGGACTAGCGAACTCCTACGAGCAGTACTTC
CASSSAGLANSYEQYF
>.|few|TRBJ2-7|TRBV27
TGTGCCAGCAGACCCGGGAACAAGGACCTAGAGCAGTACTTC
CASRPGNKDLEQYF
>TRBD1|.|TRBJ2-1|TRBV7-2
TGTGCCAGCAGCCTCGGGACAGGGGGTAGGTTCTTC
CASSLGTGGRFF
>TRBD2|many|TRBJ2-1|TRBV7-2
TGTGCCAGCAAAGGGTCTAGCGGGGGTGTTGAGCAGTTCTTC
CASKGSSGGVEQFF